The clone carrying this TCR beta chain has more than one count but fewer than ten. As yet, its antigen is unknown. The sample belongs to a study of blood T cells in healthy people across ages. Whole-study findings and limits: More naive CD4+ cells and higher diversity marked long-lived donors relative to aged donors.

With a J-beta primer mix and a sample-barcoded 5' primer, a second PCR ran about 7 to 11 cycles. Each cDNA molecule was tagged by a template-switch adaptor that had 12 random nucleotides. MiXCR, run by TCRdb on the 5' RACE reads, gives a single entry per CDR3 protein. The sample consists of 850,000 to 1,100,000 distinct CDR3 sequences, roughly two fifths of them appearing once. Germline V CDR1 and CDR2: MNHEY, SVGAGI. CDR3 size: 13 residues. It was ten milliliters of peripheral blood that were drawn from each donor. The chain uses TRBV6-5 and TRBJ2-5, with 7 bases lining up with TRBD1. The closer fit of TRBJ2-7 to the DNA end suggests the J call may be wrong. The sequence was collected from a man between 18 and 29 years old in good health. The sample comprised blood. The CDR3 sequence: CASRPTGPHEQYF. The CDR3 DNA sequence: TGTGCCAGCAGACCGACAGGGCCCCACGAGCAGTACTTC.